These 8 T cell receptor beta chains were sequenced from one sample in a study of cytomegalovirus exposure and HLA in healthy donors. 13 Jbeta primers and 60 Vbeta primers were used for the PCR. Sequencing was performed with immunoSEQ multiplex PCR; in TCRdb, only in-frame clones are kept and a portion is missing. The sample has about 99,000 clones, roughly three quarters seen once. Sequenced material: PBMCs. Receptors were obtained from a woman aged 18 to 35 in good health and CMV-seropositive.

The chain couples TRBV29-1 to TRBJ1-4; possible D gene TRBD1, 5 bases. V gave up 6 bases and J gave up 0 bases, with 11 bases separating them. Germline V gives CDR1 SQVTM, CDR2 ANQGSEA. CDR3 length: 14 amino acids. CDR3 coding DNA: TGCAGCGTCACAGACAGTGCAACTAATGAAAAACTGTTTTTT. It codes for CSVTDSATNEKLFF.

The chain recombines TRBV7-9 with TRBJ1-2, with TRBD1 matching over 7 bases. Per germline, CDR1 SEHNR and CDR2 FQNEAQ (reference sequence). The CDR3 covers 14 residues. After removal of 7 bases from V and 4 bases from J, the junction contained 9 bases not matched to a gene. The CDR3 DNA follows: TGTGCCAGCACCCCTAACAGGGGCCTCTATGGCTACACCTTC. Translated, it gives CASTPNRGLYGYTF.

J is TRBJ1-2 and V is TRBV5-1; 8 bases line up with TRBD1. V lost 4 bases to trimming and J lost 8 bases; unmatched junction nucleotides: 16. The CDR3 length is 16 residues. The germline V gene encodes CDR1 SGHRS and CDR2 YFSETQ. This chain's CDR3 is CASSPQGAGGRDGYTF. CDR3 DNA sequence: TGCGCCAGCAGCCCACAAGGAGCAGGGGGCAGGGACGGCTACACCTTC.

The chain combines TRBV25-1 with TRBJ2-1; TRBD2 matches at 9 bases. This CDR3 is 14 amino acids long. The V segment lost 6 bases and the J segment 7 bases; nucleotides outside the gene matches: 7. Germline values: CDR1 MGHDK, CDR2 SYGVNS. The CDR3: CASSLAGDLNEQFF. In DNA, the CDR3 is TGTGCCAGCAGCTTAGCGGGAGATTTGAATGAGCAGTTCTTC.

The rearrangement links TRBV27 to TRBJ2-7, with 11 positions matching TRBD2. V shed 4 bases and J 2 bases; nucleotides not matched to a gene: 4. Germline-derived CDR1 and CDR2 are MNHEY and SMNVEV (reference sequence). The CDR3 consists of 15 residues. CDR3: CASSSTSGGPYEQYF. Here the CDR3 DNA reads TGTGCCAGCAGTTCAACTAGCGGGGGACCCTACGAGCAGTACTTC.

This chain joins TRBV12-5 and TRBJ2-2, with D hard to call. Germline V lookup: CDR1 LGHNT, CDR2 FRNRAP. This CDR3 is built from 15 residues. V lost 2 bases and J 6 bases, leaving 13 bases between the germline ends. CDR3 bases: TGTGCTAGTGGTTTGCCACGCGGTATAGCCGGGGAGCTGTTTTTT. Its protein product is CASGLPRGIAGELFF.

The chain carries TRBV5-4 and TRBJ1-3; TRBD1 matches 11 bases. The CDR3 has 16 residues. Germline V gene sequence: CDR1 SGHNT, CDR2 YYREEE (reference sequence). J gave up 1 base and V 4 bases, and 4 bases lay outside the gene matches. The CDR3 is CASSPGQGASGNTIYF. In nucleotides, the CDR3 is TGTGCCAGCAGCCCCGGACAGGGGGCGTCTGGAAACACCATATATTTT. Full variable domain (remainder filled in from reference TRBV5-4 and TRBJ1-3): ETGVTQSPTHLIKTRGQQVTLRCSSQSGHNTVSWYQQALGQGPQFIFQYYREEENGRGNFPPRFSGLQFPNYSSELNVNALELDDSALYLCASSPGQGASGNTIYFGEGSWLTVV.

The CDR3 region is CASSQPRDRVSAGELFF. CDR3 coding DNA: TGCGCCAGCAGTCAACCGAGAGACAGGGTTTCAGCCGGGGAGCTGTTTTTT. The rearrangement links TRBV23-1 to TRBJ2-2; 7 positions agree with TRBD1. TRBV23-1 is sorted into the ORF group, with uncertain function. The CDR3 spans 17 residues. V gave up 2 bases and J gave up 6 bases; unmatched junction bases: 12.